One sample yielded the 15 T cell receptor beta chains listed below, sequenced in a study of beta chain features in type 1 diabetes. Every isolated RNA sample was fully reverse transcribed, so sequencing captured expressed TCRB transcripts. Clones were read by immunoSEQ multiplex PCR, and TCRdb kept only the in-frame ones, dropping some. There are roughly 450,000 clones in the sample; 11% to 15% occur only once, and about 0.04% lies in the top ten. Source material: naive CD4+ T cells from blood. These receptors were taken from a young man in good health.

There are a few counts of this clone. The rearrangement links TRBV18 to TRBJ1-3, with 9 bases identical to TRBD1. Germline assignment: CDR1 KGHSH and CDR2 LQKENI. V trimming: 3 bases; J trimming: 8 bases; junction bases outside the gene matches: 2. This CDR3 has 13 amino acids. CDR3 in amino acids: CASSPGQGYTIYF. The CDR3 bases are TGTGCCAGCTCACCCGGACAGGGGTACACCATATATTTT.

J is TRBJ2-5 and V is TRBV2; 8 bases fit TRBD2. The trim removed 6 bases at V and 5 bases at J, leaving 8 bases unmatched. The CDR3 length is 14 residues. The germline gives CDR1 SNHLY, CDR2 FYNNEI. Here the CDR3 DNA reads TGTGCCAGCAGGGATCGACTAGCGAGGGAGACCCAGTACTTC. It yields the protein CASRDRLARETQYF.

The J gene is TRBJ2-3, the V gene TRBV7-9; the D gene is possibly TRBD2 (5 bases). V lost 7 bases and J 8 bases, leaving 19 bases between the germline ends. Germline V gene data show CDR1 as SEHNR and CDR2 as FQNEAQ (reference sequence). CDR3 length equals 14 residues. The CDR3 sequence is CASTQGGSHGTQYF. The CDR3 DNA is TGTGCCAGCACCCAAGGAGGCTCCCATGGTACGCAGTATTTT.

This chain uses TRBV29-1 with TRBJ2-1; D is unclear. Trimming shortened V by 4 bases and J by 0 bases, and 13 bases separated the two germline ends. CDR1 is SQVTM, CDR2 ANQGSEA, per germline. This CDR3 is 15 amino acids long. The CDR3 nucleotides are TGCAGCGTTGTCCTGCCACCGAGCTCCTACAATGAGCAGTTCTTC. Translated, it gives CSVVLPPSSYNEQFF.

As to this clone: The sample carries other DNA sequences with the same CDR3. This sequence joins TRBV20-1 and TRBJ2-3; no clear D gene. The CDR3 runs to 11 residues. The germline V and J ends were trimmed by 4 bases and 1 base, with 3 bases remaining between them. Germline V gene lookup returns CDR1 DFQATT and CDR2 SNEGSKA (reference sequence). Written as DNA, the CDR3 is TGCAGTGCTACTCGCACAGATACGCAGTATTTT. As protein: CSATRTDTQYF.

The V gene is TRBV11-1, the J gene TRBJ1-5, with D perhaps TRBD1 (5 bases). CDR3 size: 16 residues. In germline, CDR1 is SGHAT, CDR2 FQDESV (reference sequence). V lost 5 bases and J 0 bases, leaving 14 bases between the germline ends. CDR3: CASSHSGGDSNQPQHF. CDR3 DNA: TGTGCCAGCAGCCACAGTGGGGGTGATAGCAATCAGCCCCAGCATTTT.

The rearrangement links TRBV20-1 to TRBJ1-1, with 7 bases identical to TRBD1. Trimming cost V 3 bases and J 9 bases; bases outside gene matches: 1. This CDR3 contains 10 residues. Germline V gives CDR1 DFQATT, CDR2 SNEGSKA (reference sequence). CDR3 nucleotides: TGCAGTGCTAGGGGACAGCAAGCTTTCTTT. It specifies CSARGQQAFF.

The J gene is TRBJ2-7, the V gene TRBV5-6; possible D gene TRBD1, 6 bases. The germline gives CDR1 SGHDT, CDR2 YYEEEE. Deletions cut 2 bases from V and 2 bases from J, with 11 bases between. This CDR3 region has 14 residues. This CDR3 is CASSFRGQPYEQYF. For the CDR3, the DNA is TGTGCCAGCAGCTTTCGGGGACAACCCTACGAGCAGTACTTC.

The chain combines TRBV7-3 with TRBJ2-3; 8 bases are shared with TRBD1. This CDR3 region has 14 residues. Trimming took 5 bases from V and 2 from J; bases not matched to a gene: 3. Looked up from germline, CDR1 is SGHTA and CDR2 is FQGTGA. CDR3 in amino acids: CASSLTGDTDTQYF. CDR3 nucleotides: TGTGCCAGCAGCCTGACAGGGGACACAGATACGCAGTATTTT. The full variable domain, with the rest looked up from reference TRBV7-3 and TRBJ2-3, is GAGVSQTPSNKVTEKGKYVELRCDPISGHTALYWYRQSLGQGPEFLIYFQGTGAADDSGLPNDRFFAVRPEGSVSTLKIQRTERGDSAVYLCASSLTGDTDTQYFGPGTRLTVL.

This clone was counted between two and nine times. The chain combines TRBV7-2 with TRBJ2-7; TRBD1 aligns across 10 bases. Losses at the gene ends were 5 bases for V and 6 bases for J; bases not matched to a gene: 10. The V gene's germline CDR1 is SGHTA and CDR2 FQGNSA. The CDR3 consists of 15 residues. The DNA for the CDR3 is TGTGCCAGCAGCAAAGAACCGGGACAGGGGTTCGAGCAGTACGTC. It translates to CASSKEPGQGFEQYV.

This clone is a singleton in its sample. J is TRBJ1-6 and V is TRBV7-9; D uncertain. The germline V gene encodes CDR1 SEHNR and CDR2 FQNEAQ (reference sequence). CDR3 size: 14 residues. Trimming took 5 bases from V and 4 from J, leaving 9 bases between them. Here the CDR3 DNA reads TGTGCCAGCAGCGTGGCTGGATATAATTCACCCCTCCACTTT. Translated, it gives CASSVAGYNSPLHF.

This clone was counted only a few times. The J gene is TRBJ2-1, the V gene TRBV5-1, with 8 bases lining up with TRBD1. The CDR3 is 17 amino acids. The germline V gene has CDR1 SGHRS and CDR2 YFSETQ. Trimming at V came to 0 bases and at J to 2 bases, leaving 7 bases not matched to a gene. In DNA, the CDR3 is TGCGCCAGCAGCTTGGACCAGGGGGCCTCGGCCTACAATGAGCAGTTCTTC. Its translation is CASSLDQGASAYNEQFF.

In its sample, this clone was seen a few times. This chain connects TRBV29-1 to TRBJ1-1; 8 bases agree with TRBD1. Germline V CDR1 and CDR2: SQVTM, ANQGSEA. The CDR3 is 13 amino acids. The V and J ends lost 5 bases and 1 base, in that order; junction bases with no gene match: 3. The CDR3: CSVSQGANTEAFF. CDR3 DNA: TGCAGCGTTTCCCAGGGGGCGAACACTGAAGCTTTCTTT. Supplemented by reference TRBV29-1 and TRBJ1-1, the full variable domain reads SAVISQKPSRDICQRGTSLTIQCQVDSQVTMMFWYRQQPGQSLTLIATANQGSEATYESGFVIDKFPISRPNLTFSTLTVSNMSPEDSSIYLCSVSQGANTEAFFGQGTRLTVV.

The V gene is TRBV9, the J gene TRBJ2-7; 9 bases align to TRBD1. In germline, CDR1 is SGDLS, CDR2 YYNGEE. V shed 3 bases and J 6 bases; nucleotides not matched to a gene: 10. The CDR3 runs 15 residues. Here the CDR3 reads CASSATGTGIFEQYF. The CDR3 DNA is TGTGCCAGCAGCGCGACCGGGACAGGGATTTTCGAGCAGTACTTC.

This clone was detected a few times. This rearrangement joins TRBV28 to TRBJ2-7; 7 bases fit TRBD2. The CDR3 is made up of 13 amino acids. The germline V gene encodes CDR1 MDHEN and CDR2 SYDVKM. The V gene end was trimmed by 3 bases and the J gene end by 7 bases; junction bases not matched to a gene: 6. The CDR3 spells CASSLGIGREQYF. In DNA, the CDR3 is TGTGCCAGCAGTTTGGGGATCGGGAGGGAGCAGTACTTC.